Each of the 8 T cell receptor beta chains below was sequenced from the same sample in a study of cytomegalovirus exposure and HLA in healthy donors. The primer mix had 60 Vbeta and 13 Jbeta primers. Measured with immunoSEQ multiplex PCR; TCRdb has only the in-frame clones, and not every one. The sample carries 120,000 or so clones, over 60% recorded once. The material sequenced was PBMCs. Receptors were obtained from a man between 18 and 29 years old in good health and CMV-seropositive.

The genes are TRBV7-9 and TRBJ1-3, with D possibly being TRBD1 (5 bases). Germline loops: CDR1 SEHNR, CDR2 FQNEAQ (reference sequence). The CDR3 is made up of 16 amino acids. V was pared by 5 bases and J by 2 bases, with 16 bases between. CDR3 DNA sequence: TGTGCCAGCAGCCCTCCATCCTCAGGGACTGGAAACACCATATATTTT. Translated, it gives CASSPPSSGTGNTIYF.

The chain recombines TRBV30 with TRBJ1-1; D remains ambiguous. This CDR3 is built from 11 residues. Germline V CDR1 and CDR2: GTSNPN, SVGIG (reference sequence). V lost 3 bases and J 8 bases, leaving 10 bases between the germline ends. CDR3 nucleotides: TGTGCCTGGAGCCTCACAACCGAAGCTTTCTTT. Its protein product is CAWSLTTEAFF.

A single count supports this clone. The V call is TRBV28, the J call TRBJ2-3, with TRBD1 matching over 12 bases. From germline, CDR1 is MDHEN and CDR2 SYDVKM. The ends lost 3 bases at V and 6 bases at J; junction bases unmatched: 7. The CDR3 is 16 amino acids. CDR3 bases: TGTGCCAGCAGTTTGAGGGGGACAGGGGGCGTGGATACGCAGTATTTT. It codes for CASSLRGTGGVDTQYF.

V usage is TRBV4-1 and J usage is TRBJ2-2; 11 positions agree with TRBD1. CDR1 is MGHRA, CDR2 YSYEKL, per germline. The CDR3 loop spans 15 amino acids. After removal of 4 bases from V and 4 bases from J, the junction contained 2 bases not matched to a gene. CDR3 sequence: CASSLGQGVTGELFF. CDR3 DNA: TGCGCCAGCAGCCTGGGACAGGGGGTCACCGGGGAGCTGTTTTTT.

The table lists this clone with a count of one. The chain recombines TRBV6-5 with TRBJ1-1; D is possibly TRBD1 (5 bases). Between the trimmed V and J ends, which lost 6 bases and 4 bases, there was a span of 12 bases. The CDR3 length is 13 residues. CDR1 and CDR2 (germline): MNHEY, SVGAGI. The DNA for the CDR3 is TGTGCCAGCAGGTGGATCGGGGGCACTGAAGCTTTCTTT. This translates into CASRWIGGTEAFF.

This clone came up a few times. J is TRBJ2-7 and V is TRBV27; 10 bases line up with TRBD2. The CDR3 loop spans 14 amino acids. Germline values: CDR1 MNHEY, CDR2 SMNVEV (reference sequence). V trimming: 7 bases; J trimming: 3 bases; junction bases outside the gene matches: 6. DNA for the CDR3: TGTGCCAGCATGCAAGCGGGGGGGAACTACGAGCAGTACTTC. Translated: CASMQAGGNYEQYF.

The rearrangement joins TRBV7-3 to TRBJ2-1, with 7 nucleotides matching TRBD2. The CDR3 sequence is 11 residues long. Trimming at V came to 5 bases and at J to 10 bases, leaving 2 bases not matched to a gene. Germline CDR1 SGHTA, CDR2 FQGTGA. CDR3: CASSLSGEQFF. CDR3 nucleotides: TGTGCCAGCAGCCTTAGCGGGGAGCAGTTCTTC.

The V and J genes are TRBV5-1 and TRBJ1-1; D is perhaps TRBD1 (5 bases). Germline assignment: CDR1 SGHRS and CDR2 YFSETQ. Trimming took off 1 base at V and 1 base at J, with 14 bases between the two ends. The CDR3 has 16 amino acids. The CDR3 nucleotides are TGCGCCAGCAGCTTGCGACCTCAAGGGGAGAACACTGAAGCTTTCTTT. This sequence encodes CASSLRPQGENTEAFF.